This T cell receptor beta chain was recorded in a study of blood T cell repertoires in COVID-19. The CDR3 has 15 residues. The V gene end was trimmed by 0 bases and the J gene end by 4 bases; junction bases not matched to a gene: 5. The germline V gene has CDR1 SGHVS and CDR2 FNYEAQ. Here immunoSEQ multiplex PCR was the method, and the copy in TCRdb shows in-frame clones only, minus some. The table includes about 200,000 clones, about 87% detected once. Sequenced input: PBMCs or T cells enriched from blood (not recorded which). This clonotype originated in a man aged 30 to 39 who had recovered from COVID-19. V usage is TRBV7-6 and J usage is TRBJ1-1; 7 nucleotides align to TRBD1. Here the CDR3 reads CASSLATGVTTEAFF. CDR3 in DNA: TGTGCCAGCAGCTTAGCCACAGGGGTAACCACTGAAGCTTTCTTT.